The 9 T cell receptor beta chains listed next were all sequenced from one sample in a study of shared clonotypes between healthy human individuals. TCRdb keeps only in-frame clones here, not all; method: immunoSEQ multiplex PCR. The profile covers roughly 1,500,000 clones, with about 98.5% appearing a single time and approximately 0.4% taken by the ten largest. The sequenced sample consisted of naive CD4+ T cells sorted from blood. Subset of the sample: CD45RA+ positively selected. These receptors all stem from a man under 40 in good health.

The CDR3, as DNA: TGTGCCAGTGCTCAGGTTGGGACAGGGCATGGCTACACCTTC. Translated: CASAQVGTGHGYTF. The V call is TRBV28, the J call TRBJ1-2; TRBD1 agrees at 9 bases. The CDR3 totals 14 residues. Germline-derived CDR1 and CDR2 are MDHEN and SYDVKM. The V gene end was trimmed by 9 bases and the J gene end by 6 bases; junction bases not matched to a gene: 11.

V gene TRBV4-3 combines with J gene TRBJ2-1; 8 bases line up with TRBD2. V lost 1 base, J lost 4 bases, and 6 bases stayed unmatched. Germline-derived CDR1 and CDR2 are LGHNA and YSLEER. This CDR3 comprises 16 residues. The CDR3: CASSQGAGGPYNEQFF. DNA of the CDR3: TGCGCCAGCAGCCAAGGGGCGGGAGGCCCGTACAATGAGCAGTTCTTC.

This chain links TRBV7-9 with TRBJ2-3; the D is unclear. Trimming took 2 bases from V and 8 from J, leaving 8 bases between them. Germline V gene data show CDR1 as SEHNR and CDR2 as FQNEAQ (reference sequence). This CDR3 is 12 amino acids long. The CDR3 nucleotides read TGTGCCAGCAGCTTACAACGTACTACGCAGTATTTT. This sequence encodes CASSLQRTTQYF.

The rearrangement links TRBV27 to TRBJ1-2; 8 nucleotides align to TRBD1. CDR3 length: 14 residues. Germline CDR1 reads MNHEY; CDR2 reads SMNVEV (reference sequence). The V segment lost 5 bases and the J segment 2 bases; nucleotides outside the gene matches: 4. CDR3 protein: CASSPRGPNYGYTF. The CDR3 DNA sequence: TGTGCCAGCAGTCCCAGGGGGCCCAACTATGGCTACACCTTC.

Here the CDR3 DNA reads TGTGCCAGCAGCTTGGCCGGACAGGGGGGAAGTGGCTCCTACGAGCAGTACTTC. Translation gives CASSLAGQGGSGSYEQYF. The chain uses TRBV5-4 and TRBJ2-7; 10 bases fit TRBD1. The CDR3 sequence is 18 residues long. The trim removed 0 bases at V and 0 bases at J, leaving 9 bases unmatched. Germline CDR1 is SGHNT and CDR2 is YYREEE (reference sequence).

This CDR3 is CASRETSGRDEQYF. The CDR3 coding sequence is TGTGCCAGCAGGGAGACTAGCGGGAGGGACGAGCAGTACTTC. The rearrangement uses TRBV2 and TRBJ2-7, with 14 bases that match TRBD2. Germline V gene lookup returns CDR1 SNHLY and CDR2 FYNNEI. After removal of 6 bases from V and 5 bases from J, the junction contained 3 bases not matched to a gene. The length of the CDR3 is 14 residues.

The rearrangement joins TRBV7-3 to TRBJ2-3; 7 nucleotides align to TRBD2. The length of the CDR3 is 14 residues. The J segment lost 5 bases and the V segment lost 5 bases, leaving 7 bases of the junction unmatched. Per germline, CDR1 SGHTA and CDR2 FQGTGA. CDR3 protein: CASSPGLVEDTQYF. DNA of the CDR3: TGTGCCAGCAGCCCAGGACTAGTAGAAGATACGCAGTATTTT.

The chain couples TRBV4-3 to TRBJ2-2; D is ambiguous. The CDR3 is made up of 14 amino acids. Trimming took 4 bases from V and 6 from J, leaving 12 bases between them. Per germline, CDR1 LGHNA and CDR2 YSLEER. CDR3 loop: CASSPLLSAGELFF. DNA of the CDR3: TGCGCCAGCAGCCCACTCCTATCTGCCGGGGAGCTGTTTTTT.

The chain has TRBV7-9 and TRBJ2-5; D call uncertain. The length of the CDR3 is 15 residues. Germline CDR1 and CDR2: SEHNR and FQNEAQ (reference sequence). Trimming shortened V by 2 bases and J by 0 bases, and 10 bases separated the two germline ends. This chain's CDR3 is CASSLNGQNQETQYF. CDR3 DNA sequence: TGTGCCAGCAGCTTAAACGGTCAGAACCAAGAGACCCAGTACTTC. The whole variable domain, remainder taken from reference TRBV7-9 and TRBJ2-5, is DTGVSQNPRHKITKRGQNVTFRCDPISEHNRLYWYRQTLGQGPEFLTYFQNEAQLEKSRLLSDRFSAERPKGSFSTLEIQRTEQGDSAMYLCASSLNGQNQETQYFGPGTRLLVL.